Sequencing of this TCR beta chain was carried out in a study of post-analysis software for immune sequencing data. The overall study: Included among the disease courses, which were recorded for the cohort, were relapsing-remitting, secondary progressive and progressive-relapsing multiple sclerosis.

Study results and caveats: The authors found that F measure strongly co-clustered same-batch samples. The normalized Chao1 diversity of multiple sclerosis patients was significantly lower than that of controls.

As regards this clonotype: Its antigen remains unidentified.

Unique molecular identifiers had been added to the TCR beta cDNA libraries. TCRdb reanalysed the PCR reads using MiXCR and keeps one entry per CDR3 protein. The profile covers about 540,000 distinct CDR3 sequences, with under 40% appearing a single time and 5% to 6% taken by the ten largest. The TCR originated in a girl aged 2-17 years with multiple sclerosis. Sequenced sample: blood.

This CDR3 is CATSGENSPLHF. The CDR3 DNA follows: TGTGCCACCAGTGGGGAGAATTCACCCCTCCACTTT. V is TRBV24-1 and J is TRBJ1-6, with D unresolved. CDR3 size: 12 residues. V was trimmed by 5 bases and J by 7 bases, leaving 5 bases between them. Germline CDR1 is KGHDR and CDR2 is SFDVKD.